This T cell receptor beta chain was sequenced for a study of T-cell reconstitution after alpha-beta-depleted transplantation in children. Points from the study as a whole: Newly generated T cells supplied most T-cell counts and diversity one year post-transplant.

CDR3 length equals 17 residues. Looked up from germline, CDR1 is SGHVS and CDR2 is FNYEAQ. Trimming took off 1 base at V and 3 bases at J, with 18 bases between the two ends. During its preparation, the TCRbeta library received unique molecular identifiers. TCRdb used MiXCR to reprocess the PCR reads, holding one entry per CDR3 protein. There are over 200,000 distinct CDR3 sequences in the sample; about 8.7% occur only once, and about a third lies in the top ten. Ten or more counts support this clonotype. Its antigen is still unknown. The sample in question was PBMCs, mostly from graft donor cells, obtained 360 days after TCRalphabeta/CD19-depleted stem cell transplant. This chain joins TRBV7-6 and TRBJ2-5; D is possibly TRBD1 or TRBD2 (6 bases each). This clonotype was obtained from a male patient aged 2-15 years who had a stem cell transplant for acute myeloid leukemia, so the T cells may come from the graft donor. This chain's CDR3 is CASSLGRAYRVKETQYF. The DNA of the CDR3 is TGTGCCAGCAGCTTAGGGAGGGCCTACAGGGTTAAAGAGACCCAGTACTTC. Drawing the rest from reference TRBV7-6 and TRBJ2-5, the complete variable domain is GAGVSQSPRYKVTKRGQDVALRCDPISGHVSLYWYRQALGQGPEFLTYFNYEAQQDKSGLPNDRFSAERPEGSISTLTIQRTEQRDSAMYRCASSLGRAYRVKETQYFGPGTRLLVL.